This T cell receptor (beta chain) appears in the sequencing data of a study of shared clonotypes between healthy human individuals (dated by TCRdb to between 2020 and 2021). Turning to the overall study: The cohort included three men and two women between 18 and 49 years of age. To estimate repertoire size and how much clonotypes are shared between individuals, the study performed deep sequencing of blood TCR repertoires from a few healthy adults. Per donor, leukapheresis produced somewhere between about 0.9 and 9.5 billion PBMCs. For each donor, CD4 naive and CD4 memory were each given three plates, CD8 naive was given two plates, and CD8 memory was given one plate. Different laboratories and diverse techniques were used to prepare libraries and sequence TCR repertoires, to increase sequencing depth and limit assay-specific biases.

The CDR3 measures 13 amino acids from cysteine to phenylalanine. Only the CDR3 portion is preserved as DNA: 39 bases, with reading frame beginning at the first base. CDR1 SGHAT and CDR2 FQNNGV are derived from the germline V gene. A distance of 19 bases separates the germline ends of V and J, which lose 10 bases and 9 bases respectively. The research as a whole found: Sampling was restricted to blood, and TCR repertoires in tissue are likely to differ from TCR repertoires in blood. Higher generation probabilities were observed for clonotypes shared by all four sorted-subset donors than for non-shared clonotypes. Based on pairwise subsampling, the degree of clonotype sharing among donors was expected to be affected by sequencing depth. Across several donors, about 5.2% of naive CD4, roughly 3.4% of naive CD8, about 2% of memory CD4, and roughly 0.41% of memory CD8 clonotypes were shared. Naive subsets generally had larger estimated clonotype richness than memory subsets. The genetic and exposure-history diversity represented was limited by the small number of donors. Rarefaction of sorted-subset datasets indicated incomplete sequencing despite the large sequencing depth.

A remark on this clone: Its target antigen remains unknown. No base quality values were provided; no much bigger clone lies one nucleotide off.

TCR CDR3 regions were amplified from genomic DNA by multiplex PCR using the deep immunoSEQ assay. For each cell subset, the extracted genomic DNA was distributed evenly across all wells of several immunoSEQ 96-well plates, and each plate served as one replicate. For sorted subsets, roughly 200 ng of genomic DNA, equivalent to some 33,000 T cell genomes, went into each replicate PCR. Purified libraries were quantified with a Qubit 3.0 fluorometer, sized on a Bioanalyzer 2100, and re-quantified with the KAPA Library Quantification kit. Each immunoSEQ 96-well plate was sequenced on its own single-read 150-cycle Illumina NextSeq 550 flow cell. Per the source publication's procedure: Because the immunoSEQ output included only junctional sequences and no quality scores, the filtering could not be the same as the filtering used for full-length reads. Sequences were annotated with PyIR, a Python wrapper for IgBLAST v1.9, using IMGT germline references to assign V/J genes and CDR3. Any read was removed if the V/J assignment was weak (E-value above 1e-6), the CDR3 was missing, or the read contained stop codons, out-of-frame junctions, or ambiguous translated residues. V3J clonotypes were defined as sequences sharing the same inferred V gene, J gene, and CDR3 amino acid sequence. Percentage overlap between repertoires was computed as shared unique clonotypes divided by the size of the smaller repertoire. Repertoire richness was assessed with RTK rarefaction, the Chao1 estimator, and Recon v2.1 estimates of unobserved clonotypes. OLGA was used to compute generation probabilities for all TCRbeta clonotypes that the gDNA method yielded from a handful of donors. TCRdb took this table from immuneACCESS and kept in-frame rearrangements with V and J called. Such tables lack part of the clones; where checked against another copy, unresolved V genes explain under half of the gap, and the rest is unexplained. V, J and clone size are those of that table, while D and trimming were read from the DNA. A total of around 2,000,000 clones appear in this sample, approximately 94% of them only once. Clones ranked in the top ten supply around 1.1% of the sample.

CD8 naive samples were obtained by positive selection for CCR7 among CD45RO-negative cells, yielding a CD45RA+CCR7+ population from which TemRA cells were excluded. The donors were healthy, HIV-negative adults with no recently reported acute infections or vaccinations. Only Caucasian adults living in Nashville, Tennessee, USA were represented among the donors. Blood was obtained by leukapheresis, after which PBMCs were separated by Ficoll-Histopaque density gradient centrifugation and cryopreserved in liquid nitrogen vapor phase. Analytical flow cytometry was used to check the purity and quantity of each magnetically sorted T cell population. Each sorted fraction had its genomic DNA isolated and then quantified by UV absorbance on a Nanodrop 2000c.

This receptor was obtained from a man between 18 and 35 years old in good health. The sample comprised naive CD8+ T cells sorted from blood. Reading the label with the study, this specimen's cell subset or site is: CD45RA+CCR7+. The chain is assembled from TRBV11-2 and TRBJ1-5; possibly the D gene is TRBD1, per 5 matching bases. The CDR3 corresponds to CAILGLAQGPQHF. The DNA sequence follows: TGTGCCATTTTAGGACTGGCCCAGGGGCCCCAGCATTTT.